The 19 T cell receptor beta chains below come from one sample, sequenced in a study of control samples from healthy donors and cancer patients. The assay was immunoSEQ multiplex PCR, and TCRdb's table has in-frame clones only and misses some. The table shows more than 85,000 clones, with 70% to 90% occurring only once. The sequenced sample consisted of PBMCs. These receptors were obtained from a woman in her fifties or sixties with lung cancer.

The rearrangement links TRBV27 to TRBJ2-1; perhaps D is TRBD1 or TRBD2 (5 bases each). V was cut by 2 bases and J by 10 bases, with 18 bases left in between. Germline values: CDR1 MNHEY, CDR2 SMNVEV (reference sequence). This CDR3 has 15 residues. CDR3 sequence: CASSLVGVARREQFF. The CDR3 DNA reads TGTGCCAGCAGTTTAGTGGGGGTCGCCCGAAGGGAGCAGTTCTTC.

The CDR3 DNA is TGTGCCAGTGGTTGGTTGGGTGAGCAGTTCTTC. This sequence encodes CASGWLGEQFF. The chain employs TRBV19 and TRBJ2-1; no firm D call. Germline-derived CDR1 and CDR2 are LNHDA and SQIVND (reference sequence). The ends were cut back, 8 bases at V and 9 bases at J, with 11 bases in the middle. The CDR3 consists of 11 residues.

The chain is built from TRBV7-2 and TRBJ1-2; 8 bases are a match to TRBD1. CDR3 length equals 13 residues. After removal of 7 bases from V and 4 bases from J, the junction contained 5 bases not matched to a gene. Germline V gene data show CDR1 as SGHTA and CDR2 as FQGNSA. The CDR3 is CASNPGGVYGYTF. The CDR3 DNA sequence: TGTGCCAGCAACCCAGGGGGCGTCTATGGCTACACCTTC.

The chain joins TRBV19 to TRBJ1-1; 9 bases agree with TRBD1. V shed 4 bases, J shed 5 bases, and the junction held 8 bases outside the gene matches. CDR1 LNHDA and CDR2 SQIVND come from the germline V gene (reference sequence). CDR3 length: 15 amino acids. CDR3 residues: CASSTLQGARTEAFF. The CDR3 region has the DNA TGTGCCAGTAGTACCTTACAGGGGGCGCGAACTGAAGCTTTCTTT.

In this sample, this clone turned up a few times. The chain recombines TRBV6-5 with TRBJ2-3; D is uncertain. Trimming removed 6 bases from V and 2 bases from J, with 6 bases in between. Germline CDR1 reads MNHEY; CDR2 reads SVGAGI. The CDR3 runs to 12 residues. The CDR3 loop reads CASRGFTDTQYF. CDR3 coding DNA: TGTGCCAGCAGAGGCTTCACAGATACGCAGTATTTT.

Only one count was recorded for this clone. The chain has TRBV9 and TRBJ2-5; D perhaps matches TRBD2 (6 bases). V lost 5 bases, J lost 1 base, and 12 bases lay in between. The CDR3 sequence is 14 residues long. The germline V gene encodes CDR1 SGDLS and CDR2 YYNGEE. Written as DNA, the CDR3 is TGTGCCAGCAGTGTGGGGGACTCCCAAGAGACCCAGTACTTC. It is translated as CASSVGDSQETQYF.

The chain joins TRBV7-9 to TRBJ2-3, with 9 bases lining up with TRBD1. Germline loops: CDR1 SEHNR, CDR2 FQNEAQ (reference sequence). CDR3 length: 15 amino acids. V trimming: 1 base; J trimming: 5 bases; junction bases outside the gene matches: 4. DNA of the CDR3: TGTGCCAGCAGCTTAGGGGACAGGGAGGGAGATACGCAGTATTTT. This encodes CASSLGDREGDTQYF.

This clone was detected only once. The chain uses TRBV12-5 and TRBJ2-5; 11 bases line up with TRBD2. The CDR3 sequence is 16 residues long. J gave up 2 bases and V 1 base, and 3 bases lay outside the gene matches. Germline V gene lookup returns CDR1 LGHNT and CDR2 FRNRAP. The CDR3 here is CASGLALAGGQETQYF. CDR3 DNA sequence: TGTGCTAGTGGTTTGGCCCTAGCGGGGGGACAAGAGACCCAGTACTTC.

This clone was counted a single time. In nucleotides, the CDR3 is TGTGCCAGCTCACCGGGGGACACTGAAGCTTTCTTT. Translation gives CASSPGDTEAFF. The chain uses TRBV18 and TRBJ1-1; a weak D match, TRBD1 (5 bases). The CDR3 has 12 residues. Germline lookup yields CDR1 KGHSH and CDR2 LQKENI. With 3 bases removed from V and 3 bases from J, the gap between germline ends came to 5 bases.

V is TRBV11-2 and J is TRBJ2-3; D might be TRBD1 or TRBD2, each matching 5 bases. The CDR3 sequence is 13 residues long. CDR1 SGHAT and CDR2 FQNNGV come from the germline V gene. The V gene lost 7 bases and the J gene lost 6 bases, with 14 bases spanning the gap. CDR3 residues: CASTGTAGDTQYF. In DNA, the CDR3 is TGTGCCAGCACCGGGACGGCTGGGGATACGCAGTATTTT.

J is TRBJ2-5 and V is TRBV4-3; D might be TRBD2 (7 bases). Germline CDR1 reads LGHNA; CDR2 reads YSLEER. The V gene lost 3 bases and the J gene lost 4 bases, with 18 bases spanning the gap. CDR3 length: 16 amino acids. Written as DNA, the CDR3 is TGCGCCAGCAGCCAGCGAAAGACAGGCGGGGGAGAGACCCAGTACTTC. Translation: CASSQRKTGGGETQYF.

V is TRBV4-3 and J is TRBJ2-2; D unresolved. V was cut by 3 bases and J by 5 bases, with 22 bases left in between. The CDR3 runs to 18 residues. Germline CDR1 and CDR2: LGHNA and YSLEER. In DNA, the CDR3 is TGCGCCAGCAGCCAGGAACCCATTCGTGGGGTAGTGACCGGGGAGCTGTTTTTT. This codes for CASSQEPIRGVVTGELFF.

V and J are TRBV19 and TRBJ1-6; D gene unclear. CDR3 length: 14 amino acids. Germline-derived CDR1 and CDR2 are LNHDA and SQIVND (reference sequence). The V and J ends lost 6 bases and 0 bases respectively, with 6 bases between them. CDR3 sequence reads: CASSHPSYNSPLHF. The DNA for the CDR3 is TGTGCCAGTAGCCATCCCTCCTATAATTCACCCCTCCACTTT.

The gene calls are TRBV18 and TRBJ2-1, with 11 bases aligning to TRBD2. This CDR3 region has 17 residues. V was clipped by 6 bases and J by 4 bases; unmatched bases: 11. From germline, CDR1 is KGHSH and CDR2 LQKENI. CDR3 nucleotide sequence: TGTGCCAGCTCCCGAGAAGGACTAGCGGGTGGTTACAATGAGCAGTTCTTC. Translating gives CASSREGLAGGYNEQFF.

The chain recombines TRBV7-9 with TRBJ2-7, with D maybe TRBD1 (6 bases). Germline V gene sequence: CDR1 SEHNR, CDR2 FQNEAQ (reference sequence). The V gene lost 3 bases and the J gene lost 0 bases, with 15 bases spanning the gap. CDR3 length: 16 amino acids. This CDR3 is CASSFRTGRDSYEQYF. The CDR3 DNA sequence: TGTGCCAGCAGCTTCAGAACAGGGCGAGACTCCTACGAGCAGTACTTC.

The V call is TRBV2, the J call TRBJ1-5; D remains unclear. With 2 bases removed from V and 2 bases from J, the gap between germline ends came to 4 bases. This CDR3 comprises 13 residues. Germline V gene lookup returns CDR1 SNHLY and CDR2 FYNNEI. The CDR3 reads CASSERGNQPQHF. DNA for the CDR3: TGTGCCAGCAGTGAACGCGGCAATCAGCCCCAGCATTTT. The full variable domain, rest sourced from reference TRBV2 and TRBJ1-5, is EPEVTQTPSHQVTQMGQEVILRCVPISNHLYFYWYRQILGQKVEFLVSFYNNEISEKSEIFDDQFSVERPDGSNFTLKIRSTKLEDSAMYFCASSERGNQPQHFGDGTRLSIL.

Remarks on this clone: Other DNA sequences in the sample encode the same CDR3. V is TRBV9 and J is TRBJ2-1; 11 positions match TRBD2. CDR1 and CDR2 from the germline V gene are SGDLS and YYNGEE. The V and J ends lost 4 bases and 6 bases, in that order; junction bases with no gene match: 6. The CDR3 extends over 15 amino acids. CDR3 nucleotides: TGTGCCAGCAGCCGTAGCGGGGGGGCAATCAATGAGCAGTTCTTC. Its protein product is CASSRSGGAINEQFF.

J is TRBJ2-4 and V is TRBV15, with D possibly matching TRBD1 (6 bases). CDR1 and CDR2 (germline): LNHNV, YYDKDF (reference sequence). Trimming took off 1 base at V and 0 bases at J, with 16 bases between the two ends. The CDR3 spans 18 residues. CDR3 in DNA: TGTGCCACCAGCAGAGTGGGGACCCGGACAGTAGCCAAAAACATTCAGTACTTC. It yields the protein CATSRVGTRTVAKNIQYF. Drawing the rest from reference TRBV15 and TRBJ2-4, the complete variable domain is DAMVIQNPRYQVTQFGKPVTLSCSQTLNHNVMYWYQQKSSQAPKLLFHYYDKDFNNEADTPDNFQSRRPNTSFCFLDIRSPGLGDTAMYLCATSRVGTRTVAKNIQYFGAGTRLSVL.

The CDR3 sequence is CASHRGLDEKLFF. In DNA, the CDR3 is TGTGCCAGCCATAGGGGGCTTGATGAAAAACTGTTTTTT. V is TRBV2 and J is TRBJ1-4, with 7 bases that match TRBD1. V shed 8 bases and J 6 bases; nucleotides not matched to a gene: 6. Germline CDR1 is SNHLY and CDR2 is FYNNEI. The CDR3 is made up of 13 amino acids. The variable domain in full, with the rest retrieved from reference TRBV2 and TRBJ1-4, is EPEVTQTPSHQVTQMGQEVILRCVPISNHLYFYWYRQILGQKVEFLVSFYNNEISEKSEIFDDQFSVERPDGSNFTLKIRSTKLEDSAMYFCASHRGLDEKLFFGSGTQLSVL.